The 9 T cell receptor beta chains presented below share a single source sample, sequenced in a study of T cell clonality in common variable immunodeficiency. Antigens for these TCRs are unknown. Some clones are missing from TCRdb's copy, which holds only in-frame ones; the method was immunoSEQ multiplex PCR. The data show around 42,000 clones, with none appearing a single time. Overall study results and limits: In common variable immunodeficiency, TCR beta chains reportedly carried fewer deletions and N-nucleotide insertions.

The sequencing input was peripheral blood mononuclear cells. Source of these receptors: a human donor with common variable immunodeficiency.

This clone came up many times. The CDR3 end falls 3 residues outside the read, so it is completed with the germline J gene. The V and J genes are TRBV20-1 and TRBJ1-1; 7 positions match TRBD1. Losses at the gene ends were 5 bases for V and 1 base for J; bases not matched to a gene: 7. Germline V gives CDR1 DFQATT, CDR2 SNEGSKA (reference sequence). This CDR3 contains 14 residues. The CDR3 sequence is CSAPRDRPNTEAFF. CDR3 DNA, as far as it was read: TGCAGTGCTCCAAGGGACAGACCGAACACTGAA.

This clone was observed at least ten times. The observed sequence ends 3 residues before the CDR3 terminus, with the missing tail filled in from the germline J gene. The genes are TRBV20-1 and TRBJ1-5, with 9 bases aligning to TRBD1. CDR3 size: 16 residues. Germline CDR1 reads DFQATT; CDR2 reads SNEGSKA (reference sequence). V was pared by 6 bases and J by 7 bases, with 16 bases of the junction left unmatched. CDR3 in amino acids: CSAQNRDRVSAQPQHF. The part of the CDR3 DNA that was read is TGCAGTGCCCAAAACCGGGACAGGGTATCAGCCCAGCCC.

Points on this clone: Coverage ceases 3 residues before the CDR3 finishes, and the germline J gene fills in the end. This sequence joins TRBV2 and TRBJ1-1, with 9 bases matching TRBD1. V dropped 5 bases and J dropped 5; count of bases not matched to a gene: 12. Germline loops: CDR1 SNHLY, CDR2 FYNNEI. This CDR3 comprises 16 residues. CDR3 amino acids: CASSLRRTGGGTEAFF. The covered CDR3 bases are TGTGCCAGCAGTCTACGCCGAACAGGGGGCGGGACTGAA.

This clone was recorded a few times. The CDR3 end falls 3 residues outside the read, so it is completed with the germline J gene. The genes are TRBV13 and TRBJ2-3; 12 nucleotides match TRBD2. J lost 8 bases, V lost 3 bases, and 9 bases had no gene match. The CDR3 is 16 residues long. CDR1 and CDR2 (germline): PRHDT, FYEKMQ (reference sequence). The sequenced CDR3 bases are TGTGCCAGCAGCTTTTTTAGACTAGCGGGAGAGGTTACG. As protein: CASSFFRLAGEVT. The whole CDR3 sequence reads CASSFFRLAGEVTQYF. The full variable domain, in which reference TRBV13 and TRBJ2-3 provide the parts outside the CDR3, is AAGVIQSPRHLIKEKRETATLKCYPIPRHDTVYWYQQGPGQDPQFLISFYEKMQSDKGSIPDRFSAQQFSDYHSELNMSSLELGDSALYFCASSFFRLAGEVTQYFGPGTRLTVL.

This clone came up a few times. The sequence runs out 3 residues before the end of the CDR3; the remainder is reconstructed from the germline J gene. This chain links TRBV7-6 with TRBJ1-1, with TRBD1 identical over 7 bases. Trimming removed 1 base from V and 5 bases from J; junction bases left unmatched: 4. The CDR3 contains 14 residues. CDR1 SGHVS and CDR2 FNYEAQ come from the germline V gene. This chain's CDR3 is CASSLERGRTEAFF. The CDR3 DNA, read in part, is TGTGCCAGCAGCTTAGAAAGGGGGCGTACTGAA.

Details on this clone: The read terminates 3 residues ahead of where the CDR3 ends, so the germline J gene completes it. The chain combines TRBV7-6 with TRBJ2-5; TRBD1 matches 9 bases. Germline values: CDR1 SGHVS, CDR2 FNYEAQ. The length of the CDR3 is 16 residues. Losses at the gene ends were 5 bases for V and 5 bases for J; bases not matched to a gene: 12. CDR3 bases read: TGTGCCAGCAGCCCCAGGGGGGGACAGGGAGTGGAGACC. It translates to CASSPRGGQGVET. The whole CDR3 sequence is CASSPRGGQGVETQYF.

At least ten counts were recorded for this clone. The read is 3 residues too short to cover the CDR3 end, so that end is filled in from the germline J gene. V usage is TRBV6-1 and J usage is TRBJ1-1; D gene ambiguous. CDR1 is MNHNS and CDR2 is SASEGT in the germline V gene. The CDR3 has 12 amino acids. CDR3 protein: CASSGTTSEAFF. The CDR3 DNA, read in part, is TGTGCCAGCAGTGGAACTACCTCGGAA.

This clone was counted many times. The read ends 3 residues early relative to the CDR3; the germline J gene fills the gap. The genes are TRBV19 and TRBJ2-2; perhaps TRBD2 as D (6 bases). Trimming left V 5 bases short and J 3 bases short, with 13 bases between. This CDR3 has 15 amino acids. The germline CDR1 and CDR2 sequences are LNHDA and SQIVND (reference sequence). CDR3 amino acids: CASSVGGVDTGELFF. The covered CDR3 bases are TGTGCCAGTAGTGTTGGAGGGGTGGACACCGGGGAG. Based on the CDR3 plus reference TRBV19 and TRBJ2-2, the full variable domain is DGGITQSPKYLFRKEGQNVTLSCEQNLNHDAMYWYRQDPGQGLRLIYYSQIVNDFQKGDIAEGYSVSREKKESFPLTVTSAQKNPTAFYLCASSVGGVDTGELFFGEGSRLTVL.

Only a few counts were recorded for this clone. The CDR3 is CASSIWPGYSPLHF. The DNA read from the CDR3 is TGTGCCAGTAGTATATGGCCGGGGTATTCACCC. The J gene is TRBJ1-6, the V gene TRBV19; D is ambiguous. The CDR3 is cut off 3 residues early in the read; its end comes from the germline J gene. Looked up from germline, CDR1 is LNHDA and CDR2 is SQIVND (reference sequence). This CDR3 has 14 residues. V was pared by 2 bases and J by 8 bases, with 10 bases between.